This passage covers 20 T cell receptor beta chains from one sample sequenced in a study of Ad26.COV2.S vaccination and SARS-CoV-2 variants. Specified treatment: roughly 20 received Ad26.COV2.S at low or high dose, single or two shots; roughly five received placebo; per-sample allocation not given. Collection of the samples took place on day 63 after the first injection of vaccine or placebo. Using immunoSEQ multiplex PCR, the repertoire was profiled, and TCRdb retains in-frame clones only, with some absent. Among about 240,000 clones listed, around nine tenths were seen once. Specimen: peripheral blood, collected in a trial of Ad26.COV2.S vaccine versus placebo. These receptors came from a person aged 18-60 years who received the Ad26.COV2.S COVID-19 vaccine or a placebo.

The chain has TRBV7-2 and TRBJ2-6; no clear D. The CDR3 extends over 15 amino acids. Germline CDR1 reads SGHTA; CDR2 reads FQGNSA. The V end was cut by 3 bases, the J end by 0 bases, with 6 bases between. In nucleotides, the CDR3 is TGTGCCAGCAGCTTGGGAAACTCTGGGGCCAACGTCCTGACTTTC. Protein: CASSLGNSGANVLTF. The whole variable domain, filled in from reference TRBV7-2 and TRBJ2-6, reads GAGVSQSPSNKVTEKGKDVELRCDPISGHTALYWYRQSLGQGLEFLIYFQGNSAPDKSGLPSDRFSAERTGGSVSTLTIQRTQQEDSAVYLCASSLGNSGANVLTFGAGSRLTVL.

CDR3 residues: CASSVGTGWDYGYTF. The CDR3, as DNA: TGTGCCAGCAGCGTGGGGACAGGGTGGGACTATGGCTACACCTTC. V gene TRBV9 combines with J gene TRBJ1-2, with 9 bases that match TRBD1. The CDR3 consists of 15 residues. The germline gives CDR1 SGDLS, CDR2 YYNGEE. V gave up 2 bases and J gave up 3 bases; unmatched junction bases: 5. Complete variable domain (other parts from reference TRBV9 and TRBJ1-2): DSGVTQTPKHLITATGQRVTLRCSPRSGDLSVYWYQQSLDQGLQFLIQYYNGEERAKGNILERFSAQQFPDLHSELNLSSLELGDSALYFCASSVGTGWDYGYTFGSGTRLTVV.

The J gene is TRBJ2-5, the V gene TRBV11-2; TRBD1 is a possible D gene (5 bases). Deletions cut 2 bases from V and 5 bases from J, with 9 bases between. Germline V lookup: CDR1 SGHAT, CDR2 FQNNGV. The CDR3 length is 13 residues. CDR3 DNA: TGTGCCAGCAGCTTACAGGGTTCGGAGACCCAGTACTTC. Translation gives CASSLQGSETQYF.

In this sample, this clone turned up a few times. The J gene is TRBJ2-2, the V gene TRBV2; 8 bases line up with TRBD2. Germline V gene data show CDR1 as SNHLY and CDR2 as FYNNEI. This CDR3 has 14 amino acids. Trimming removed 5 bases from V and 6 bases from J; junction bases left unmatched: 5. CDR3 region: CASSLIAGPGELFF. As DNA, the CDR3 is TGTGCCAGCAGTCTAATAGCGGGGCCCGGGGAGCTGTTTTTT.

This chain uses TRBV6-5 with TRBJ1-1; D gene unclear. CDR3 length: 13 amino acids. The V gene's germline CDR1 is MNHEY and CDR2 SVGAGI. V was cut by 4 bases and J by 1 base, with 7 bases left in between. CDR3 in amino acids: CASSSFENTEAFF. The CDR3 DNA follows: TGTGCCAGCAGTTCCTTCGAGAACACTGAAGCTTTCTTT.

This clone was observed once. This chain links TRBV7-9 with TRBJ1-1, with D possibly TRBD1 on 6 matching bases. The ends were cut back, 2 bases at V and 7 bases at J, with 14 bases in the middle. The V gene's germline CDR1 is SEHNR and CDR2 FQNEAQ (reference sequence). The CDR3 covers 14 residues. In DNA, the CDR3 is TGTGCCAGCAGCTTAAACGCCGGGACAAGTGAAGCTTTCTTT. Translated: CASSLNAGTSEAFF.

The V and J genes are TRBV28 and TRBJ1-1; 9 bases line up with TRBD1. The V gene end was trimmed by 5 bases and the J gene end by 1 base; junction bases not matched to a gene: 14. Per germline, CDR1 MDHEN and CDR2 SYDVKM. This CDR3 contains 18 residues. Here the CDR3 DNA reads TGTGCCAGCAGTCCCTTTAGAGGACAGGGGTTGGGGAACACTGAAGCTTTCTTT. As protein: CASSPFRGQGLGNTEAFF.

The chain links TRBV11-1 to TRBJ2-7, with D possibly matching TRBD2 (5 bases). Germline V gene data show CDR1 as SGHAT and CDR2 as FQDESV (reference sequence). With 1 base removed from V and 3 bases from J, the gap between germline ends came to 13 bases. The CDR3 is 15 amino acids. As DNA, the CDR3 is TGTGCCAGCAGCTTAGTGGCGAGAGACTACTACGAGCAGTACTTC. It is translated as CASSLVARDYYEQYF.

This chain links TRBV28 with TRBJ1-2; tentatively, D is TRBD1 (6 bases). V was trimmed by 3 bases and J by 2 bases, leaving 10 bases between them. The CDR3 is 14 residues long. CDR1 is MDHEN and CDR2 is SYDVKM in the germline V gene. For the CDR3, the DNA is TGTGCCAGCAGTTTGGGGACACAGAACTATGGCTACACCTTC. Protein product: CASSLGTQNYGYTF.

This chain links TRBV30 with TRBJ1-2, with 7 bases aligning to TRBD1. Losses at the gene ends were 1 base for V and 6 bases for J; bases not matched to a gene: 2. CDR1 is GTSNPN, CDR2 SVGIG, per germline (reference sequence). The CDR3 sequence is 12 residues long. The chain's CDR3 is CAWSEQGNGYTF. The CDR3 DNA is TGTGCCTGGAGTGAACAGGGGAATGGCTACACCTTC.

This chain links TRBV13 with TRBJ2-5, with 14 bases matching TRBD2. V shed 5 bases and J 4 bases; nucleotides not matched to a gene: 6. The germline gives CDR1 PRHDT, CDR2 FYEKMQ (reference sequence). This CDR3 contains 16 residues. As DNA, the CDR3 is TGTGCCAGCAGCGCTGCCGGGACTAGCGGGGGAGAGACCCAGTACTTC. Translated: CASSAAGTSGGETQYF.

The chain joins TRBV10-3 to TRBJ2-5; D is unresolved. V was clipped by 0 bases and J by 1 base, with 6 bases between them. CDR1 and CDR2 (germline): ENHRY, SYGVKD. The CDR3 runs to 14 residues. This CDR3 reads CAISESATQETQYF. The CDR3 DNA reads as TGTGCCATCAGTGAGTCGGCAACCCAAGAGACCCAGTACTTC.

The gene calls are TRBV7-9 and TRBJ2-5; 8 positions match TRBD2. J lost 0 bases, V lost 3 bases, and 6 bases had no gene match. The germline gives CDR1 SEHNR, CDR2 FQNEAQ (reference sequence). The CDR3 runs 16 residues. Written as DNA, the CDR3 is TGTGCCAGCAGCTTCCCCGGGAGGGCCAACCAAGAGACCCAGTACTTC. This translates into CASSFPGRANQETQYF. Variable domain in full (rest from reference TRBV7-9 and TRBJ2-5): DTGVSQNPRHKITKRGQNVTFRCDPISEHNRLYWYRQTLGQGPEFLTYFQNEAQLEKSRLLSDRFSAERPKGSFSTLEIQRTEQGDSAMYLCASSFPGRANQETQYFGPGTRLLVL.

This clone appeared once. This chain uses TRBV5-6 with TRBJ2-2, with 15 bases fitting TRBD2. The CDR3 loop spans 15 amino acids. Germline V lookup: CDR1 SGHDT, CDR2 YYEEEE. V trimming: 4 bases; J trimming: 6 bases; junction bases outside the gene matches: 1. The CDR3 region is CASSRTSGRAGELFF. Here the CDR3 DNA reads TGTGCCAGCAGCAGGACTAGCGGGAGGGCCGGGGAGCTGTTTTTT.

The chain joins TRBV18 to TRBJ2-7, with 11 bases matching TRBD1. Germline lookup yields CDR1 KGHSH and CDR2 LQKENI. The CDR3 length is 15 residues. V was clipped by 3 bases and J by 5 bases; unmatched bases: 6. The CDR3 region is CASSPRDRGTDEQYF. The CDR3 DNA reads TGTGCCAGCTCACCGAGGGACAGGGGGACAGACGAGCAGTACTTC.

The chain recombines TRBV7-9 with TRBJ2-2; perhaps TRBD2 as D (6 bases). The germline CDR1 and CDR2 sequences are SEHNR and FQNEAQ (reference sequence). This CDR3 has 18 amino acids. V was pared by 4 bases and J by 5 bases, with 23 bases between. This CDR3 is CASSSFWGDPTGTGELFF. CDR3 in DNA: TGTGCCAGCAGCTCCTTTTGGGGGGATCCCACGGGGACCGGGGAGCTGTTTTTT. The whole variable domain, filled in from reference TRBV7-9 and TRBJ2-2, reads DTGVSQNPRHKITKRGQNVTFRCDPISEHNRLYWYRQTLGQGPEFLTYFQNEAQLEKSRLLSDRFSAERPKGSFSTLEIQRTEQGDSAMYLCASSSFWGDPTGTGELFFGEGSRLTVL.

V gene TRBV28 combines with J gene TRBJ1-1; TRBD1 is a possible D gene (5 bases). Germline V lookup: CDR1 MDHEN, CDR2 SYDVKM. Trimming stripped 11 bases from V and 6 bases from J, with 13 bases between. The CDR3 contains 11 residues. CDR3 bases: TGTGCCGGACAACGAGGGGCTGAAGCTTTCTTT. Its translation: CAGQRGAEAFF.

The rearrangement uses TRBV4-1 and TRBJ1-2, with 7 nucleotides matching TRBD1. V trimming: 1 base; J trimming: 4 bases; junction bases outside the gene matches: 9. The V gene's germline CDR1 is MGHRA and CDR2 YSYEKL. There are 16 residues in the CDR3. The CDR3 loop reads CASSQARGTVGYGYTF. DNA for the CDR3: TGCGCCAGCAGCCAAGCGAGGGGGACAGTAGGCTATGGCTACACCTTC.

The CDR3 nucleotides read TGTGCCAGCTCACCTCTCGACGTCAATGAGCAGTTCTTC. Translated: CASSPLDVNEQFF. The chain joins TRBV18 to TRBJ2-1; D is unclear. Per germline, CDR1 KGHSH and CDR2 LQKENI. The ends were cut back, 3 bases at V and 6 bases at J, with 9 bases in the middle. The CDR3 runs to 13 residues.

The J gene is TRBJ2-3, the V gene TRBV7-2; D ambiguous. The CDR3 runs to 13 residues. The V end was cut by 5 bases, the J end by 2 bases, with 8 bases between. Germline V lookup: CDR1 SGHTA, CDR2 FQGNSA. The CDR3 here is CASSRLYTDTQYF. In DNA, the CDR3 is TGTGCCAGCAGCCGATTGTACACAGATACGCAGTATTTT.